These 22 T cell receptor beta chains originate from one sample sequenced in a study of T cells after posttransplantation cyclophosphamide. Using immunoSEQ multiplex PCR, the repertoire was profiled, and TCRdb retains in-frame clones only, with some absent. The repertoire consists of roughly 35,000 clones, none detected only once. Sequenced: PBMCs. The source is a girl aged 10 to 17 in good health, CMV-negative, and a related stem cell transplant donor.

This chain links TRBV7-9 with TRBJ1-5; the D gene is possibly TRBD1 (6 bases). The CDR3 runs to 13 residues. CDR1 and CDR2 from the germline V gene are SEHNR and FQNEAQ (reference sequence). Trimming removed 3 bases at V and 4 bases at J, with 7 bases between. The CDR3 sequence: CASSFQGNQPQHF. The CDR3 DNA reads TGTGCCAGCAGCTTCCAGGGGAATCAGCCCCAGCATTTT.

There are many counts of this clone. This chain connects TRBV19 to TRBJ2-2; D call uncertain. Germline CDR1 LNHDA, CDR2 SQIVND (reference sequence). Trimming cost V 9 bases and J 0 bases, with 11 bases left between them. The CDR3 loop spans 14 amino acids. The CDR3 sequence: CASTNVANTGELFF. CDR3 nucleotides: TGTGCCAGCACAAACGTCGCGAACACCGGGGAGCTGTTTTTT.

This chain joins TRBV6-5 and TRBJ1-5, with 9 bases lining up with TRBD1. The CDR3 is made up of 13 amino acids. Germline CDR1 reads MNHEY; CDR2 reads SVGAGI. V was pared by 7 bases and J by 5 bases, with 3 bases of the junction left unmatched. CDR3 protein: CASTWDRDQPQHF. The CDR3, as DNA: TGTGCCAGCACCTGGGACAGGGATCAGCCCCAGCATTTT.

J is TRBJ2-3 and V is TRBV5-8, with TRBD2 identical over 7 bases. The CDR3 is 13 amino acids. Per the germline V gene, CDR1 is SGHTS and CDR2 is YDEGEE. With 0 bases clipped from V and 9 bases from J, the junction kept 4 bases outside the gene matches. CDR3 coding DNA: TGTGCCAGCAGCTTGGGGGCGGGGGACACGCAGTATTTT. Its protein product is CASSLGAGDTQYF.

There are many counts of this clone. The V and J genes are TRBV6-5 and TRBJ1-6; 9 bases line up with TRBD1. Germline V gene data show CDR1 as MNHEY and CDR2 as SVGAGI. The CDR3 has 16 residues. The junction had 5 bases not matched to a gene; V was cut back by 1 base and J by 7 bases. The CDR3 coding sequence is TGTGCCAGCAGTTACTGGATCGACAGGGGGAATTCACCCCTCCACTTT. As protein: CASSYWIDRGNSPLHF.

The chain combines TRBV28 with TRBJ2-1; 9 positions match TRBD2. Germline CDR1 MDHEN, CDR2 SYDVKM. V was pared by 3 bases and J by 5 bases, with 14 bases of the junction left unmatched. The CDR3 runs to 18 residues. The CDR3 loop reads CASSFLRGGGANHNEQFF. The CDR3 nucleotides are TGTGCCAGCAGTTTTCTGAGGGGCGGGGGGGCCAACCACAATGAGCAGTTCTTC.

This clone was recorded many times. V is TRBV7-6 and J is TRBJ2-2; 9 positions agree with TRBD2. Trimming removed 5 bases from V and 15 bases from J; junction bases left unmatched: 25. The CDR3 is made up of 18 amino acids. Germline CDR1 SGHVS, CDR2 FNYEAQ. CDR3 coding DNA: TGTGCCAGCAGCCCCGGGGTAGCGGGGGCCGTCCCCGCCGCCGGGGTGTTTTTT. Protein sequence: CASSPGVAGAVPAAGVFF.

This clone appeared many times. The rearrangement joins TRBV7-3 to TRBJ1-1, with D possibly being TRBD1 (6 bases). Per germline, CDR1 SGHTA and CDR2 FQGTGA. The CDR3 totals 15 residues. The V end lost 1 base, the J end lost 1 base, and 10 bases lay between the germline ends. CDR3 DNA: TGTGCCAGCAGCTTAATAGGGGGAGCGAACACTGAAGCTTTCTTT. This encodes CASSLIGGANTEAFF.

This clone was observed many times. CDR3 bases: TGTGCCAGCAGCTCTTCCCCGTATAGCAATCAGCCCCAGCATTTT. Protein product: CASSSSPYSNQPQHF. The chain links TRBV7-8 to TRBJ1-5; D remains ambiguous. Germline V lookup: CDR1 SGHVS, CDR2 FQNEAQ. CDR3 length: 15 amino acids. V lost 4 bases, J lost 0 bases, and 10 bases lay in between.

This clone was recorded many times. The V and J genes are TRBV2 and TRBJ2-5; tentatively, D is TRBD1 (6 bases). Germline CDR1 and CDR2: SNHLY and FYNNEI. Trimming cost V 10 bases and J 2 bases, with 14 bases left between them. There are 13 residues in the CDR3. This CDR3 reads CATRGQTQETQYF. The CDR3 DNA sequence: TGTGCCACACGGGGACAAACTCAAGAGACCCAGTACTTC.

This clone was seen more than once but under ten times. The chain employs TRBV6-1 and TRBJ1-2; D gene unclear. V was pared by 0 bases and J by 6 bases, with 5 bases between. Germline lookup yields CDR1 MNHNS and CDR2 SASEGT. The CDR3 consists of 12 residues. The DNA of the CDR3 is TGTGCCAGCAGTGAAGCATTCGATGGCTACACCTTC. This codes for CASSEAFDGYTF.

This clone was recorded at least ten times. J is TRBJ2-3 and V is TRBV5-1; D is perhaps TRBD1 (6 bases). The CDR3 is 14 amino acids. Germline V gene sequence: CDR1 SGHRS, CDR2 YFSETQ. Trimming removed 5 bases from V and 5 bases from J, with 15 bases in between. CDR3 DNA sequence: TGCGCCAGCAGGTTAGAGGGGGATGGAGATACGCAGTATTTT. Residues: CASRLEGDGDTQYF.

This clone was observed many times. CDR3 in DNA: TGTGCCAGCAGCCACCGGTTTCGAGGCACTGAAGCTTTCTTT. Residues: CASSHRFRGTEAFF. The V and J genes are TRBV4-2 and TRBJ1-1; the D is unclear. The CDR3 totals 14 residues. From germline, CDR1 is LGHNA and CDR2 YNFKEQ. The V end lost 3 bases, the J end lost 4 bases, and 12 bases lay between the germline ends.

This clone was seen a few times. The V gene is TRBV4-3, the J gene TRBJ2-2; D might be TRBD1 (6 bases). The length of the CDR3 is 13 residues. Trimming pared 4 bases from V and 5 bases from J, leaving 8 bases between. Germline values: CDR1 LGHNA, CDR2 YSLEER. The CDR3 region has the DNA TGCGCCAGCAGCCGGCAGGGGACCGGGGAGCTGTTTTTT. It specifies CASSRQGTGELFF.

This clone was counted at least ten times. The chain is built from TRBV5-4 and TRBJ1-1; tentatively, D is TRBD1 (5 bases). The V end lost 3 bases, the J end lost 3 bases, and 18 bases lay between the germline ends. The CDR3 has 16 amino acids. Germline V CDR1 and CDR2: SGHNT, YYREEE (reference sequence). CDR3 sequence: CASSSRRAGLDTEAFF. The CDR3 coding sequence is TGTGCCAGCAGCTCCCGCAGGGCAGGGTTGGACACTGAAGCTTTCTTT.

The CDR3 reads CASSLMTSGSYNEQFF. CDR3 DNA sequence: TGTGCCAGCAGCTTAATGACTAGCGGGAGCTACAATGAGCAGTTCTTC. The chain employs TRBV7-2 and TRBJ2-1; 12 nucleotides line up with TRBD2. The V segment lost 2 bases and the J segment 3 bases; nucleotides outside the gene matches: 2. Germline CDR1 and CDR2: SGHTA and FQGNSA. This CDR3 has 16 amino acids. Full variable domain (outside the CDR3, taken from reference TRBV7-2 and TRBJ2-1): GAGVSQSPSNKVTEKGKDVELRCDPISGHTALYWYRQSLGQGLEFLIYFQGNSAPDKSGLPSDRFSAERTGGSVSTLTIQRTQQEDSAVYLCASSLMTSGSYNEQFFGPGTRLTVL.

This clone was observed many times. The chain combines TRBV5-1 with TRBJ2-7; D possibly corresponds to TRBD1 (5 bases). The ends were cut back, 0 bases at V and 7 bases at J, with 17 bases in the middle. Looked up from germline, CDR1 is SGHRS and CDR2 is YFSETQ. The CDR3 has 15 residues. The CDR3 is CASSLGQWSYEEQYF. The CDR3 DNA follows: TGCGCCAGCAGCTTGGGACAGTGGAGTTATGAGGAGCAGTACTTC.

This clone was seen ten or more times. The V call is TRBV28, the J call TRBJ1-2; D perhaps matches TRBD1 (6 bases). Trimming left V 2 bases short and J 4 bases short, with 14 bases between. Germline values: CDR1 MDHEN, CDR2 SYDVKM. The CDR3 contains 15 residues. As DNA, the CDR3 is TGTGCCAGCAGTTTAGGCGGGGGGCGCGGCTATGGCTACACCTTC. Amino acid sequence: CASSLGGGRGYGYTF.

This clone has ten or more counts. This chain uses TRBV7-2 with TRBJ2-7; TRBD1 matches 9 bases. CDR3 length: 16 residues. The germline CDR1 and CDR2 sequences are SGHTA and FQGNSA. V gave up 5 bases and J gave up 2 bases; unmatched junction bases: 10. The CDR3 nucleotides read TGTGCCAGCAGCCCCTCCGGACAGGGGCCCACCTACGAGCAGTACTTC. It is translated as CASSPSGQGPTYEQYF.

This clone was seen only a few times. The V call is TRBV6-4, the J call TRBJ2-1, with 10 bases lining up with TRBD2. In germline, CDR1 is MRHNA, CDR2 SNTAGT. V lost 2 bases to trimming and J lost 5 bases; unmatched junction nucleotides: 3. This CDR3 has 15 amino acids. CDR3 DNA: TGTGCCAGCAGTGACGGAGCGGGAGGGAACAATGAGCAGTTCTTC. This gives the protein CASSDGAGGNNEQFF.

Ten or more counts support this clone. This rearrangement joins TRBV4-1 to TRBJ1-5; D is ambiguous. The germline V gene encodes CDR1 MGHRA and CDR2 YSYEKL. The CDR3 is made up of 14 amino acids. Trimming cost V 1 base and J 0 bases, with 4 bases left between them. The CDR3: CASSQVGSNQPQHF. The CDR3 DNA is TGCGCCAGCAGCCAAGTCGGTAGCAATCAGCCCCAGCATTTT.

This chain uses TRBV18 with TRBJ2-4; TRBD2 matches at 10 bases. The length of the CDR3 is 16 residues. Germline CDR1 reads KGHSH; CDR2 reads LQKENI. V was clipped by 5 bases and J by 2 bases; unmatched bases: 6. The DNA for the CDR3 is TGTGCCAGCTCATCGGGACTAGCGTATACCAAAAACATTCAGTACTTC. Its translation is CASSSGLAYTKNIQYF.